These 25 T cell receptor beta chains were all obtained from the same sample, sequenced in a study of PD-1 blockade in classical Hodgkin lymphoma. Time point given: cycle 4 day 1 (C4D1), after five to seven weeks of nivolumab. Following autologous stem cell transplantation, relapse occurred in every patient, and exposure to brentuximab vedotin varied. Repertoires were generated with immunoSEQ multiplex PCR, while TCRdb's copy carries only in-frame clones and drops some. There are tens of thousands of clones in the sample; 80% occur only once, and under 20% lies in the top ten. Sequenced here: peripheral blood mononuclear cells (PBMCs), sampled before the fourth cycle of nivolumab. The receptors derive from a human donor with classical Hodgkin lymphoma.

CDR3 coding DNA: TGCGCCAGCAGCTCTTCTCAGGGGTCAGATACGCAGTATTTT. As protein: CASSSSQGSDTQYF. The V and J genes are TRBV5-1 and TRBJ2-3, with D possibly matching TRBD1 (6 bases). This CDR3 spans 14 amino acids. Per the germline V gene, CDR1 is SGHRS and CDR2 is YFSETQ. Between the trimmed V and J ends, which lost 3 bases and 4 bases, there was a span of 12 bases.

The CDR3 coding sequence is TGTGCCAGCAGCTTATATGGGGGAGTAACAGAGACCCAGTACTTC. Its protein product is CASSLYGGVTETQYF. This chain joins TRBV7-6 and TRBJ2-5, with D perhaps matching TRBD1 or TRBD2 (5 bases each). CDR3 length: 15 amino acids. Germline assignment: CDR1 SGHVS and CDR2 FNYEAQ. The V and J ends lost 2 bases and 4 bases respectively, with 14 bases between them.

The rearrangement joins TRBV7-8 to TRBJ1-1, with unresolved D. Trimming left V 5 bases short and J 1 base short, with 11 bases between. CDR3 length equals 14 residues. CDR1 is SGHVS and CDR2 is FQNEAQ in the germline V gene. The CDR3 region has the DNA TGTGCCAGCAGCCAAGGATGGGCGAACACTGAAGCTTTCTTT. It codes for CASSQGWANTEAFF.

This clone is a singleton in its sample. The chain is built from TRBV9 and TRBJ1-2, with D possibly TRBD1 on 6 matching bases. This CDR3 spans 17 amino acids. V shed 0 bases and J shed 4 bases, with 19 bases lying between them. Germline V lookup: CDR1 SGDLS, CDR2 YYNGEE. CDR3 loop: CASSVGGTQVSGYGYTF. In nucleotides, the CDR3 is TGTGCCAGCAGCGTAGGTGGGACACAAGTAAGCGGCTATGGCTACACCTTC.

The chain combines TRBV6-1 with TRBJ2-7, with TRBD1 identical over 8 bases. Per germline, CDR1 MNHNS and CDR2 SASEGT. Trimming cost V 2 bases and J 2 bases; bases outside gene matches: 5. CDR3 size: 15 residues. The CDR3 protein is CASSERSQGAYEQYF. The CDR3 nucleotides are TGTGCCAGCAGTGAAAGGTCACAGGGGGCCTACGAGCAGTACTTC.

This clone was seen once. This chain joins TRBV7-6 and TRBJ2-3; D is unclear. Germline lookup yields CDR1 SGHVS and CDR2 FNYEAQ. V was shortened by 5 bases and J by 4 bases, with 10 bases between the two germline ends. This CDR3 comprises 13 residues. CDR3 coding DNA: TGTGCCAGCAGCCAGTATGTGGCAGATACGCAGTATTTT. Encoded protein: CASSQYVADTQYF.

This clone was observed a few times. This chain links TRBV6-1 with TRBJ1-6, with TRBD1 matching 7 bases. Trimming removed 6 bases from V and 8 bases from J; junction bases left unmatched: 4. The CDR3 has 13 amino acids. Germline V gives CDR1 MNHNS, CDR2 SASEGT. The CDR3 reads CASSRDSDSPLHF. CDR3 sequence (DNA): TGTGCCAGCAGCCGGGACAGTGATTCACCCCTCCACTTT.

The CDR3 bases are TGTGCCAGCAGCTATCTAGGGGGCGTCTCCTACGAGCAGTACTTC. It yields the protein CASSYLGGVSYEQYF. The chain links TRBV7-9 to TRBJ2-7; 7 nucleotides align to TRBD1. CDR3 size: 15 residues. The ends lost 4 bases at V and 0 bases at J; junction bases unmatched: 6. Germline V gene data show CDR1 as SEHNR and CDR2 as FQNEAQ (reference sequence).

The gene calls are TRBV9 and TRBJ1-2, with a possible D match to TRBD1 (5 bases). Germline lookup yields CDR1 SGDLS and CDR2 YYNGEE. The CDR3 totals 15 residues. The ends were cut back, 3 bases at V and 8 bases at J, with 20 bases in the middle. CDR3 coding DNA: TGTGCCAGCAGCGGGTGGGAAGTGCCCAGGGACGGCTACACCTTC. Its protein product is CASSGWEVPRDGYTF. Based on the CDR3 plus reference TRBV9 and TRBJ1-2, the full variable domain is DSGVTQTPKHLITATGQRVTLRCSPRSGDLSVYWYQQSLDQGLQFLIQYYNGEERAKGNILERFSAQQFPDLHSELNLSSLELGDSALYFCASSGWEVPRDGYTFGSGTRLTVV.

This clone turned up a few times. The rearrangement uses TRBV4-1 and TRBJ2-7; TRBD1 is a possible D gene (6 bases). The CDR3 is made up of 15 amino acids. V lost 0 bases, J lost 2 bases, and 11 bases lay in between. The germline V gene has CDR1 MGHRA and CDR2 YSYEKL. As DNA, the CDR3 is TGCGCCAGCAGCCAAGATTGGGGGCCGACCTACGAGCAGTACTTC. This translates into CASSQDWGPTYEQYF.

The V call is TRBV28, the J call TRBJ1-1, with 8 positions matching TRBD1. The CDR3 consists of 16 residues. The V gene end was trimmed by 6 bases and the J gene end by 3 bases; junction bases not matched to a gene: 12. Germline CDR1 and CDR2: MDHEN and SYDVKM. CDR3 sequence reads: CASRPHQGAGDTEAFF. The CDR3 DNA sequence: TGTGCCAGCAGACCCCACCAGGGGGCGGGGGACACTGAAGCTTTCTTT.

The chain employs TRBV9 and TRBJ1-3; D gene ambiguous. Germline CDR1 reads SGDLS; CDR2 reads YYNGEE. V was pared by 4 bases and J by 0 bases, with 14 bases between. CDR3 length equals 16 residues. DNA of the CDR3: TGTGCCAGCAGCCCTCACTCTGGGTCCTCTGGAAACACCATATATTTT. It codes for CASSPHSGSSGNTIYF.

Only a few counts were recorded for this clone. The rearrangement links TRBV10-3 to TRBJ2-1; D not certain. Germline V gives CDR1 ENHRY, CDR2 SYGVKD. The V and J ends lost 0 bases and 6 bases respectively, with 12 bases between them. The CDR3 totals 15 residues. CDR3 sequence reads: CAISESRSQINEQFF. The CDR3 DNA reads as TGTGCCATCAGTGAGTCGCGGTCGCAGATCAATGAGCAGTTCTTC.

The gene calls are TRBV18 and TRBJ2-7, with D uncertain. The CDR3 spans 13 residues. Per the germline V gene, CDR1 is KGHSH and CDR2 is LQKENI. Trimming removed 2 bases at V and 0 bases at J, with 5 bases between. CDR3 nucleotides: TGTGCCAGCTCACCAAGTAACTCCTACGAGCAGTACTTC. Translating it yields CASSPSNSYEQYF.

The CDR3 region has the DNA TGTGCCAGCAGCCCCGGACAGGGAGGGGTGCAAGAGACCCAGTACTTC. Residues: CASSPGQGGVQETQYF. This chain connects TRBV4-2 to TRBJ2-5, with D possibly being TRBD1 (8 bases). CDR3 length: 16 residues. The V gene's germline CDR1 is LGHNA and CDR2 YNFKEQ. Trimming shortened V by 4 bases and J by 2 bases, and 17 bases separated the two germline ends.

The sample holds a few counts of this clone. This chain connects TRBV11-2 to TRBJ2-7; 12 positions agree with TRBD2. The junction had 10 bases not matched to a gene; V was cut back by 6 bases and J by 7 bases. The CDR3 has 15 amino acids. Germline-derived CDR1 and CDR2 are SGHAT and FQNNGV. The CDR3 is CASSFDLAGGREQYF. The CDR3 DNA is TGTGCCAGCAGTTTTGACCTAGCGGGGGGGCGTGAGCAGTACTTC.

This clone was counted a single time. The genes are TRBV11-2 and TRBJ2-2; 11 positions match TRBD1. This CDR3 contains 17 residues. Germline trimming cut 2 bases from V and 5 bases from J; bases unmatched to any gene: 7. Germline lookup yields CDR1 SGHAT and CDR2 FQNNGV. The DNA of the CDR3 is TGTGCCAGCAGCTTATCGATCGGACAGGGGGCGACCGGGGAGCTGTTTTTT. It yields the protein CASSLSIGQGATGELFF.

As DNA, the CDR3 is TGTGCCTGGAGTCCGGGGAGGGCGAACACCGGGGAGCTGTTTTTT. It yields the protein CAWSPGRANTGELFF. This chain connects TRBV30 to TRBJ2-2, with 7 bases that match TRBD2. From germline, CDR1 is GTSNPN and CDR2 SVGIG (reference sequence). After removal of 2 bases from V and 0 bases from J, the junction contained 3 bases not matched to a gene. This CDR3 has 15 residues.

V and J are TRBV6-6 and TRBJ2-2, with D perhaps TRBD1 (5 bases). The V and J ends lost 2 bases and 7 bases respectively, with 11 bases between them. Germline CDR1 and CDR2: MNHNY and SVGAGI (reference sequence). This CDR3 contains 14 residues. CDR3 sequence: CASSYTKTDGELFF. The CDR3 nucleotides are TGTGCCAGCAGTTACACCAAGACAGACGGGGAGCTGTTTTTT.

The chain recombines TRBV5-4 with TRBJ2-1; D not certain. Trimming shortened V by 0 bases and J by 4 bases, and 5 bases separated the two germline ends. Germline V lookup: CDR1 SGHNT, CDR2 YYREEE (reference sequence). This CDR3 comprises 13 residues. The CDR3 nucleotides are TGTGCCAGCAGCTTGGGGGCTTACAATGAGCAGTTCTTC. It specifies CASSLGAYNEQFF. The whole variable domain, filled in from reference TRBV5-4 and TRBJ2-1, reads ETGVTQSPTHLIKTRGQQVTLRCSSQSGHNTVSWYQQALGQGPQFIFQYYREEENGRGNFPPRFSGLQFPNYSSELNVNALELDDSALYLCASSLGAYNEQFFGPGTRLTVL.

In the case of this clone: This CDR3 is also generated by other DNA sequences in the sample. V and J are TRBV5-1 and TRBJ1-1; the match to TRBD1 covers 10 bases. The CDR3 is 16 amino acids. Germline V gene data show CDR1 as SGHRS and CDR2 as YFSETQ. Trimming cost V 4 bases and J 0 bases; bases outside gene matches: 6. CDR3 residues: CASSPGQGGMNTEAFF. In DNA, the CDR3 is TGCGCCAGCAGCCCAGGACAGGGGGGGATGAACACTGAAGCTTTCTTT.

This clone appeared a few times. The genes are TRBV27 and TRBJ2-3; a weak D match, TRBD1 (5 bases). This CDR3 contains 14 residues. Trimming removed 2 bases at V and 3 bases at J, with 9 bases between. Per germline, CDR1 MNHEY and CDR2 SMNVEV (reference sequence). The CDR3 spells CASSLVGRTDTQYF. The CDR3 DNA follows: TGTGCCAGCAGTTTAGTGGGGCGTACAGATACGCAGTATTTT.

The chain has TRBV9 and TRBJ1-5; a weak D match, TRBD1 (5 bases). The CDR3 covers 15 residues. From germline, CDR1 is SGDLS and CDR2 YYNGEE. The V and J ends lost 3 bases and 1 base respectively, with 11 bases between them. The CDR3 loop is CASSAWDLSNQPQHF. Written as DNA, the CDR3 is TGTGCCAGCAGCGCTTGGGACCTCAGCAATCAGCCCCAGCATTTT.

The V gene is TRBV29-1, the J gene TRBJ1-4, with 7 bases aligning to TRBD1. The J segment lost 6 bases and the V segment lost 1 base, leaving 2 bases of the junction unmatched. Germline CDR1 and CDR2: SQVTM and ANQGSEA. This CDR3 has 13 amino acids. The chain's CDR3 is CSVEVGGHEKLFF. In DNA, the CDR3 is TGCAGCGTTGAAGTAGGGGGCCATGAAAAACTGTTTTTT.

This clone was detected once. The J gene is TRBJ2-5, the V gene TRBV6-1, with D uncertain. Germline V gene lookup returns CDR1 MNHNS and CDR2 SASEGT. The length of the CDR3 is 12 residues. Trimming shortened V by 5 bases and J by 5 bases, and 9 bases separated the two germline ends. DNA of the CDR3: TGTGCCAGCAGTTATCAGGCGGAGACCCAGTACTTC. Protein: CASSYQAETQYF.